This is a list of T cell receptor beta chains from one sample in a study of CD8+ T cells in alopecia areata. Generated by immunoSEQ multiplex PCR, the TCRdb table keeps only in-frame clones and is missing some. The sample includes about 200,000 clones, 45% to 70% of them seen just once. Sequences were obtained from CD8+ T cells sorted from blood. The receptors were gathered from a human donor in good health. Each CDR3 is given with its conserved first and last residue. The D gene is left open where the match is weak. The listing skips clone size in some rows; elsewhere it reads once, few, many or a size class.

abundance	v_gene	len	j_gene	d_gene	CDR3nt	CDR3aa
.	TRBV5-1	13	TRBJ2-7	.	TGCGCCAGCAGCTTGGGAATACTCTACGAGCAGTACTTC	CASSLGILYEQYF
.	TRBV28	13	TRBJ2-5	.	TGTGCCACTTGCCTGGGCAGCCAAGAGACCCAGTACTTC	CATCLGSQETQYF
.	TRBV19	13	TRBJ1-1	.	TGTGCCAGCCACAGGATCGGGGACACTGAAGCTTTCTTT	CASHRIGDTEAFF
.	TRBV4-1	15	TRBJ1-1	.	TGCGCCAGCAGCCAAGTAAAAGGCGAACTGTCTAAAGCTTTCTTT	CASSQVKGELSKAFF
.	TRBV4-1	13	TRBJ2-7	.	TGTGCCAGCAGCTTTGAGGGCTCCTACGAGCAGTACTTC	CASSFEGSYEQYF
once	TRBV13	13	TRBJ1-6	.	TGTGCCAGCAGCCCGCGACTTAATTCACCCCTCCACTTT	CASSPRLNSPLHF
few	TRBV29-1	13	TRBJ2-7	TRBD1	TGCAGCGTTGAAGAGGGACAGGGCAACGAGCAGTACTTC	CSVEEGQGNEQYF
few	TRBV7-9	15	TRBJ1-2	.	TGTGCCAGCAGCTCCAGCCAGGGCGCTAACTATGGCTACACCTTC	CASSSSQGANYGYTF
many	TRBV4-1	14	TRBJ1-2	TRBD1	TGCGCCAGCAGCGCCAGGGGGGACCTTTATGGCTACACCTTC	CASSARGDLYGYTF
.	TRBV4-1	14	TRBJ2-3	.	TGCGCCAGCAGCCAGGTACGGGGACGGGATACGCAGTATTTT	CASSQVRGRDTQYF
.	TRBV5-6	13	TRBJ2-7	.	TGTGCCAGCAGCCCCGGGACAACCTACGAGCAGTACTTC	CASSPGTTYEQYF
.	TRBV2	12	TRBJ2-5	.	TGTGCCAGCAGTGAATCTGTCAACTACCAGTACTTC	CASSESVNYQYF
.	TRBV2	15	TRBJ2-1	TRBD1	TGTGCCAGCAGCCGGGACAGGGGAACCTACAATGAGCAGTTCTTC	CASSRDRGTYNEQFF
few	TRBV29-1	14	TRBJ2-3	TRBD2	TGCAGCGTTGACTCGCGGGGGAATACAGATACGCAGTATTTT	CSVDSRGNTDTQYF
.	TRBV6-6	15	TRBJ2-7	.	TGTGCCAGCAGTTACTCCACAGACGGATCCTACGAGCAGTACTTC	CASSYSTDGSYEQYF
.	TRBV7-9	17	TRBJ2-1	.	TGTGCCAGCAGCCAAGAAGTAAGGGTACTAGTTAACAATGAGCAGTTCTTC	CASSQEVRVLVNNEQFF
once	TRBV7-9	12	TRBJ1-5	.	TGTGCCAGCAGCACAAACGAGAAGCCCCAGCATTTT	CASSTNEKPQHF
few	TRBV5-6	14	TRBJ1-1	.	TGTGCCAGCAGCCCGGTACCCACCAACACTGAAGCTTTCTTT	CASSPVPTNTEAFF